The 17 T cell receptor beta chains below all came from one sample that was sequenced in a study of radiation and T cells in renal cell carcinoma. Produced via immunoSEQ multiplex PCR; TCRdb's table is partial and in-frame only. The sample consists of around 46,000 clones, around 83% of them appearing once. The time point here: baseline pretreatment blood. Stated treatment: 15 Gy SBRT to primary tumor, nephrectomy 4 weeks later. The sequencing here drew on blood, taken from a patient whose treatment included radiotherapy and nephrectomy. The receptors come from a woman in her seventies with renal cell carcinoma.

This clone was detected only once. This chain links TRBV5-6 with TRBJ1-4, with D unresolved. Germline CDR1 and CDR2: SGHDT and YYEEEE. The CDR3 has 13 residues. Trimming pared 8 bases from V and 8 bases from J, leaving 16 bases between. The CDR3 DNA reads TGTGCCAGTTACCGGGCCGCAAGGGAAAAACTGTTTTTT. Protein sequence: CASYRAAREKLFF.

In its sample, this clone was seen once. V usage is TRBV19 and J usage is TRBJ2-7; D is possibly TRBD2 (5 bases). This CDR3 region has 15 residues. From germline, CDR1 is LNHDA and CDR2 SQIVND (reference sequence). V was cut by 3 bases and J by 2 bases, with 14 bases left in between. The CDR3 loop is CASSIALGETYEQYF. CDR3 in DNA: TGTGCCAGTAGTATCGCCCTGGGAGAGACCTACGAGCAGTACTTC. The variable domain in full, completed from reference TRBV19 and TRBJ2-7, reads DGGITQSPKYLFRKEGQNVTLSCEQNLNHDAMYWYRQDPGQGLRLIYYSQIVNDFQKGDIAEGYSVSREKKESFPLTVTSAQKNPTAFYLCASSIALGETYEQYFGPGTRLTVT.

The chain's CDR3 is CASSYQGAPPGGTGNTIYF. The DNA of the CDR3 is TGTGCCAGCAGCTATCAAGGAGCCCCTCCAGGGGGCACTGGAAACACCATATATTTT. The V and J genes are TRBV21-1 and TRBJ1-3; the table's D gene call, TRBD1, was not cross checked with the DNA. TRBV21-1 is described as a pseudogene. The CDR3 loop spans 19 amino acids.

This clone was counted a few times. This chain joins TRBV7-9 and TRBJ2-7, with 7 positions matching TRBD2. Germline lookup yields CDR1 SEHNR and CDR2 FQNEAQ (reference sequence). V was clipped by 2 bases and J by 7 bases; unmatched bases: 8. This CDR3 is 14 amino acids long. CDR3 residues: CASSLQGGSVEQYF. In nucleotides, the CDR3 is TGTGCCAGCAGCTTACAGGGCGGGAGTGTTGAGCAGTACTTC. The complete variable domain, with remaining parts taken from reference TRBV7-9 and TRBJ2-7, reads DTGVSQNPRHKITKRGQNVTFRCDPISEHNRLYWYRQTLGQGPEFLTYFQNEAQLEKSRLLSDRFSAERPKGSFSTLEIQRTEQGDSAMYLCASSLQGGSVEQYFGPGTRLTVT.

CDR3 DNA sequence: TGTGCCAGCAGTTACTCGTGGTCGGTCAATGAGCAGTTCTTC. As protein: CASSYSWSVNEQFF. This chain joins TRBV6-5 and TRBJ2-1; no definite D call. CDR1 MNHEY and CDR2 SVGAGI come from the germline V gene. CDR3 length: 14 amino acids. Trimming left V 0 bases short and J 6 bases short, with 9 bases between.

The J gene is TRBJ2-3, the V gene TRBV19; TRBD2 aligns across 7 bases. The CDR3 spans 13 residues. V lost 8 bases, J lost 5 bases, and 7 bases stayed unmatched. Germline values: CDR1 LNHDA, CDR2 SQIVND (reference sequence). The CDR3 loop is CASREVPGDTQYF. CDR3 DNA sequence: TGTGCCAGTCGGGAGGTTCCGGGAGATACGCAGTATTTT.

The V gene is TRBV6-5, the J gene TRBJ2-1; 7 bases fit TRBD1. Germline loops: CDR1 MNHEY, CDR2 SVGAGI. The V segment lost 6 bases and the J segment 6 bases; nucleotides outside the gene matches: 11. This CDR3 region has 15 residues. CDR3 sequence (DNA): TGTGCCAGCAGCCGAACCGGGACAGCGGCCAATGAGCAGTTCTTC. It yields the protein CASSRTGTAANEQFF.

V usage is TRBV21-1 and J usage is TRBJ1-1; the table's D gene call, TRBD1, was not cross checked with the DNA. TRBV21-1 is labeled a pseudogene. This CDR3 spans 15 amino acids. CDR3 in DNA: TGTGCCAGCAGCACCCTCTACAGGGACGGGACTGAAGCTTTCTTT. Translated: CASSTLYRDGTEAFF.

This clone was seen only a few times. This sequence joins TRBV30 and TRBJ2-4; D unclear. V was clipped by 4 bases and J by 6 bases, with 4 bases between them. This CDR3 spans 10 amino acids. The germline CDR1 and CDR2 sequences are GTSNPN and SVGIG (reference sequence). CDR3 region: CAWTGNIQYF. The CDR3 region has the DNA TGTGCCTGGACAGGAAACATTCAGTACTTC.

The chain couples TRBV5-1 to TRBJ1-1; D is unresolved. The CDR3 consists of 14 residues. Trimming removed 4 bases from V and 5 bases from J, with 15 bases in between. Germline CDR1 SGHRS, CDR2 YFSETQ. CDR3 in DNA: TGCGCCAGCAGCCCCGGACCGGGCGGGACTGAAGCTTTCTTT. This translates into CASSPGPGGTEAFF.

The J gene is TRBJ1-1, the V gene TRBV4-2, with no clear D. The V end lost 0 bases, the J end lost 3 bases, and 11 bases lay between the germline ends. Germline CDR1 reads LGHNA; CDR2 reads YNFKEQ. The CDR3 consists of 15 residues. As DNA, the CDR3 is TGTGCCAGCAGCCAAGAGAAGGGAGGACACACTGAAGCTTTCTTT. This gives the protein CASSQEKGGHTEAFF.

The chain carries TRBV5-1 and TRBJ2-1, with 9 nucleotides matching TRBD2. V dropped 1 base and J dropped 6; count of bases not matched to a gene: 17. Per germline, CDR1 SGHRS and CDR2 YFSETQ. The CDR3 is 19 residues long. DNA for the CDR3: TGCGCCAGCAGCTTGCTTCTGGCTAGCGGGGCCAAGGTCCCCAATGAGCAGTTCTTC. It specifies CASSLLLASGAKVPNEQFF.

This sequence joins TRBV11-2 and TRBJ1-4, with 11 positions matching TRBD1. V lost 3 bases, J lost 8 bases, and 8 bases stayed unmatched. This CDR3 region has 16 residues. Germline CDR1 is SGHAT and CDR2 is FQNNGV. The CDR3 DNA sequence: TGTGCCAGCAGCTTCCCGGGACAGGGGGAACACGAAAAACTGTTTTTT. Its protein product is CASSFPGQGEHEKLFF.

The chain recombines TRBV5-1 with TRBJ1-1; 9 nucleotides match TRBD1. After removal of 4 bases from V and 6 bases from J, the junction contained 7 bases not matched to a gene. Looked up from germline, CDR1 is SGHRS and CDR2 is YFSETQ. The CDR3 has 14 amino acids. The CDR3 DNA reads as TGCGCCAGCAGCCGGATGACAGGGGGTGCTGAAGCTTTCTTT. Its protein product is CASSRMTGGAEAFF.

The genes are TRBV14 and TRBJ2-3; TRBD2 matches at 8 bases. In germline, CDR1 is SGHDN, CDR2 FVKESK. The CDR3 extends over 15 amino acids. V gave up 1 base and J gave up 6 bases; unmatched junction bases: 6. Written as DNA, the CDR3 is TGTGCCAGCAGCCAAGTTGCAACGGGGGGGGATACGCAGTATTTT. It codes for CASSQVATGGDTQYF.

Here the CDR3 reads CASSRQGNGYTF. CDR3 in DNA: TGTGCCAGCAGCAGACAGGGGAACGGCTACACCTTC. J is TRBJ1-2 and V is TRBV11-2; 8 bases fit TRBD1. The germline gives CDR1 SGHAT, CDR2 FQNNGV. With 5 bases clipped from V and 8 bases from J, the junction kept 4 bases outside the gene matches. The CDR3 consists of 12 residues.

This chain connects TRBV25-1 to TRBJ2-3; 16 bases map to TRBD2. The V and J ends lost 7 bases and 4 bases, in that order; junction bases with no gene match: 8. The CDR3 is 17 amino acids. CDR1 MGHDK and CDR2 SYGVNS come from the germline V gene. The CDR3 here is CASIGTSGGAWADTQYF. DNA of the CDR3: TGTGCCAGCATCGGGACTAGCGGGGGGGCATGGGCAGATACGCAGTATTTT. Supplemented by reference TRBV25-1 and TRBJ2-3, the full variable domain reads EADIYQTPRYLVIGTGKKITLECSQTMGHDKMYWYQQDPGMELHLIHYSYGVNSTEKGDLSSESTVSRIRTEHFPLTLESARPSHTSQYLCASIGTSGGAWADTQYFGPGTRLTVL.